The 5 T cell receptor beta chains given below trace back to one sample, sequenced in a study of shared clonotypes between healthy human individuals. The data were produced by immunoSEQ multiplex PCR, yet TCRdb's version contains in-frame clones alone and is incomplete. The table shows over a million clones, with 60% to 80% occurring only once. The sequenced sample consisted of memory CD4+ T cells sorted from blood. Noted subset: CD45RA-negative fraction. Receptor source: a man aged 18 to 30 in good health.

The gene calls are TRBV5-4 and TRBJ2-3, with TRBD1 matching 7 bases. Trimming cost V 5 bases and J 4 bases; bases outside gene matches: 7. Germline assignment: CDR1 SGHNT and CDR2 YYREEE (reference sequence). The CDR3 length is 14 residues. CDR3 protein: CASSSPQGSDTQYF. CDR3 coding DNA: TGTGCCAGCAGTTCCCCACAGGGGTCAGATACGCAGTATTTT.

The CDR3: CASSFQRDNEKLFF. The DNA of the CDR3 is TGTGCCAGCAGCTTCCAGAGGGATAATGAAAAACTGTTTTTT. This chain connects TRBV7-2 to TRBJ1-4; no reliable D call. The ends were cut back, 3 bases at V and 4 bases at J, with 9 bases in the middle. There are 14 residues in the CDR3. Germline CDR1 is SGHTA and CDR2 is FQGNSA.

The genes are TRBV9 and TRBJ2-5; 7 nucleotides match TRBD2. V lost 0 bases to trimming and J lost 4 bases; unmatched junction nucleotides: 6. CDR1 and CDR2 (germline): SGDLS, YYNGEE. This CDR3 comprises 15 residues. The CDR3 DNA is TGTGCCAGCAGCGTAGGCCCAACGGGAGGAGAGACCCAGTACTTC. The encoded protein is CASSVGPTGGETQYF.

The chain combines TRBV25-1 with TRBJ2-2, with 10 bases aligning to TRBD2. Losses at the gene ends were 8 bases for V and 0 bases for J; bases not matched to a gene: 6. The CDR3 sequence is 16 residues long. Germline CDR1 MGHDK, CDR2 SYGVNS. CDR3 amino acids: CASARTSGTNTGELFF. For the CDR3, the DNA is TGTGCCAGCGCTCGGACTAGCGGAACGAACACCGGGGAGCTGTTTTTT.

The chain carries TRBV7-2 and TRBJ2-7; D not certain. The CDR3 consists of 13 residues. Germline CDR1 SGHTA, CDR2 FQGNSA. Deletions cut 2 bases from V and 3 bases from J, with 8 bases between. The CDR3 nucleotides are TGTGCCAGCAGCTTACTGGGTGTCTACGAGCAGTACTTC. It yields the protein CASSLLGVYEQYF.